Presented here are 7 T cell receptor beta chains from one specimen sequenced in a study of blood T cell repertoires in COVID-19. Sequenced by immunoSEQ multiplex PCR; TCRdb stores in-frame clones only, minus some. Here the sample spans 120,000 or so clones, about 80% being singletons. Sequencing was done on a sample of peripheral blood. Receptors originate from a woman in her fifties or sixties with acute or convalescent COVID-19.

The CDR3 region is CASTAGFAYGYTF. The CDR3 region has the DNA TGTGCCAGCACTGCGGGATTTGCCTATGGCTACACCTTC. This chain connects TRBV25-1 to TRBJ1-2; no firm D call. CDR1 is MGHDK, CDR2 SYGVNS, per germline. V was pared by 7 bases and J by 4 bases, with 13 bases between. This CDR3 comprises 13 residues.

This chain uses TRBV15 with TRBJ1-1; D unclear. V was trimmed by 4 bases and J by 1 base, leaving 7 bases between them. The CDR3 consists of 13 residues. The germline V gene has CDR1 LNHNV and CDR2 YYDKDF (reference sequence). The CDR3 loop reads CATSNGPNTEAFF. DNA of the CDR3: TGTGCCACCAGCAATGGGCCGAACACTGAAGCTTTCTTT.

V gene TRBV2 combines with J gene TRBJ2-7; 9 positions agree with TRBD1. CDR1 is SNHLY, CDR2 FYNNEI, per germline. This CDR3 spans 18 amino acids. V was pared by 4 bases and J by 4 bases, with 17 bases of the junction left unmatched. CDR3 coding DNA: TGTGCCAGCAGTGTGCCCTTATGGGACAGGGCGGGTGTATACGAGCAGTACTTC. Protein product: CASSVPLWDRAGVYEQYF.

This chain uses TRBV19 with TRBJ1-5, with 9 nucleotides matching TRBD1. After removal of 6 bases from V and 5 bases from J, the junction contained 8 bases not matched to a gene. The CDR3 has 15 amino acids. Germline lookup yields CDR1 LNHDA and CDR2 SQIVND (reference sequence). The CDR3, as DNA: TGTGCCAGTAGGGACAGGGGCCTTCAGGATCAGCCCCAGCATTTT. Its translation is CASRDRGLQDQPQHF.

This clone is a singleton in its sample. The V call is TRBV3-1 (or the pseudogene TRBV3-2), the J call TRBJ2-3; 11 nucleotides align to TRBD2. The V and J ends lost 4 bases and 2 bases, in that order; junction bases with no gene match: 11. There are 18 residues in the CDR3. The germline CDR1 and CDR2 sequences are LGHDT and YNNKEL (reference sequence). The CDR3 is CASSRRTSGPLSTDTQYF. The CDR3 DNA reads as TGTGCCAGCAGCCGTCGGACTAGCGGGCCTCTGTCCACAGATACGCAGTATTTT.

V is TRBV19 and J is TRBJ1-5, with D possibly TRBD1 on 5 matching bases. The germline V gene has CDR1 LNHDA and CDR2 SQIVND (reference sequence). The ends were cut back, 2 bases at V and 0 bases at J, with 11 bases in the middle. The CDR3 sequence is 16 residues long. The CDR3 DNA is TGTGCCAGTAGTATATTTGCAGGGAATAGCAATCAGCCCCAGCATTTT. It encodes CASSIFAGNSNQPQHF.

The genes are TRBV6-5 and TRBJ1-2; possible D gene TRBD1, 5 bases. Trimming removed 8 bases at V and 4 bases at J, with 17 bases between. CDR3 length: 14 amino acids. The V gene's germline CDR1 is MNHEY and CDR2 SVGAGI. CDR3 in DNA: TGTGCCAGCCGGGTGAGGGGACTCTTCTATGGCTACACCTTC. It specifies CASRVRGLFYGYTF.